The source of this TCR beta chain is a study of control samples from healthy donors and cancer patients. Repertoires were generated with immunoSEQ multiplex PCR, while TCRdb's copy carries only in-frame clones and drops some. The sample lists about 94,000 clones; around nine tenths were seen once. CDR3 length: 14 residues. Looked up from germline, CDR1 is LNHDA and CDR2 is SQIVND (reference sequence). J lost 5 bases, V lost 6 bases, and 5 bases had no gene match. The chain joins TRBV19 to TRBJ2-2; 8 bases are shared with TRBD1. Sequencing was carried out using blood. The TCR originated in a young woman in good health. The CDR3 reads CASSQGARTGELFF. CDR3 DNA: TGTGCCAGTAGCCAGGGGGCGCGGACCGGGGAGCTGTTTTTT.